The T cell receptor (beta chain) described here comes from a study of CD8 T cells in Susac syndrome. Trimming removed 4 bases at V and 0 bases at J, with 3 bases between. The CDR3 has 12 amino acids. CDR1 is GTSNPN and CDR2 is SVGIG in the germline V gene (reference sequence). Reverse transcription of 0.5 to 1 ug RNA was performed with random hexamers. MiXCR, run by TCRdb on the immunoSEQ multiplex PCR reads, gives a single entry per CDR3 protein. In the table there are about 180,000 distinct CDR3 sequences, under 97% of which are singletons. CD8+ and CD4+ T cells from blood underwent TCR beta sequencing.

The chain employs TRBV30 and TRBJ2-2; D gene unclear. The sample comprised CD4+ T cells from PBMCs. This TCR came from a human donor with multiple sclerosis. CDR3 loop: CAWTPNTGELFF. CDR3 in DNA: TGTGCCTGGACCCCGAACACCGGGGAGCTGTTTTTT.